Listed below are T cell receptor beta chains from one sample, sequenced in a study of CD8 T cells in ankylosing spondylitis. TCRdb recomputed calls from the 5' RACE reads with MiXCR, one row per CDR3 protein. Of 29,000 or so distinct CDR3 sequences listed, about 5.1% are singletons. Sequencing was performed on blood, either unsorted or a sorted T cell fraction (not recorded which). These receptor sequences come from a female donor with ankylosing spondylitis or in good health (not recorded which). The CDR3 runs from the conserved cysteine through the conserved F or W. The order of the fields is V gene, D gene, clone size, J gene, CDR3 DNA, CDR3 protein. D genes are given only for firm matches. Clone size is given for some rows only: seen once, a few or many times, or a class if the clone is expanded.

V gene: TRBV9; D gene: NA; clone size: many; J gene: TRBJ2-2; CDR3 DNA: TGTGCCAGCAGCGTTAAGCGGGCCTCGAACACCGGGGAGCTGTTTTTT; CDR3 protein: CASSVKRASNTGELFF
V gene: TRBV9; D gene: NA; clone size: NA; J gene: TRBJ2-1; CDR3 DNA: TGTGCCAGCAGCGTAGAGGGCAGCCCCTACAATGAGCAGTTCTTC; CDR3 protein: CASSVEGSPYNEQFF
V gene: TRBV9; D gene: TRBD2; clone size: many; J gene: TRBJ2-3; CDR3 DNA: TGTGCCAGCAGCCGGGGGGGGGCAGGGACAGATACGCAGTATTTT; CDR3 protein: CASSRGGAGTDTQYF
V gene: TRBV9; D gene: TRBD1; clone size: NA; J gene: TRBJ2-3; CDR3 DNA: TGTGCCAGCAGCTCCCGGGACAGGGCAGATACGCAGTATTTT; CDR3 protein: CASSSRDRADTQYF
V gene: TRBV9; D gene: NA; clone size: many; J gene: TRBJ2-2; CDR3 DNA: TGTGCCAGCAGCGTAGCTGGGTCGAACACCGGGGAGCTGTTTTTT; CDR3 protein: CASSVAGSNTGELFF
V gene: TRBV9; D gene: NA; clone size: many; J gene: TRBJ2-3; CDR3 DNA: TGTGCCAGCAGCCCAGTAGGGGGTACGCAGTATTTT; CDR3 protein: CASSPVGGTQYF
V gene: TRBV9; D gene: NA; clone size: NA; J gene: TRBJ2-7; CDR3 DNA: TGTGCCAGCAGCGTAGGGGGAATAGGAACAAGCACCCACGAGCAGTACTTC; CDR3 protein: CASSVGGIGTSTHEQYF
V gene: TRBV9; D gene: NA; clone size: once; J gene: TRBJ1-6; CDR3 DNA: TGTGCCAGCAGCGTAGCCCTCAATTCACCCCTCCACTTT; CDR3 protein: CASSVALNSPLHF
V gene: TRBV9; D gene: NA; clone size: many; J gene: TRBJ2-6; CDR3 DNA: TGTGCCAGCAGCCCACTCCGGAGCTCTGGGGCCAACGTCCTGACTTTC; CDR3 protein: CASSPLRSSGANVLTF
V gene: TRBV9; D gene: NA; clone size: many; J gene: TRBJ2-4; CDR3 DNA: TGTGCCAGCAGCGTAGAGGCCTTGGGGGCAGGGGCAAACATTCAGTACTTC; CDR3 protein: CASSVEALGAGANIQYF
V gene: TRBV9; D gene: NA; clone size: medium-sized; J gene: TRBJ1-2; CDR3 DNA: TGTGCCAGCAGCGTAGAAGAGGCGAACTATGGCTACACCTTC; CDR3 protein: CASSVEEANYGYTF
V gene: TRBV9; D gene: TRBD2; clone size: many; J gene: TRBJ2-4; CDR3 DNA: TGTGCCAGCAGCCCGCGACTAGCCGAAAACATTCAGTACTTC; CDR3 protein: CASSPRLAENIQYF
V gene: TRBV9; D gene: NA; clone size: many; J gene: TRBJ2-1; CDR3 DNA: TGTGCCAGCAGCTTAAGGGTGGTGAGCTCCTACAATGAGCAGTTCTTC; CDR3 protein: CASSLRVVSSYNEQFF
V gene: TRBV9; D gene: TRBD1; clone size: NA; J gene: TRBJ2-1; CDR3 DNA: TGTGCCAGCAGCCCCCTCGGGGACAGGGGTTACAATGAGCAGTTCTTC; CDR3 protein: CASSPLGDRGYNEQFF
V gene: TRBV9; D gene: TRBD2; clone size: many; J gene: TRBJ2-1; CDR3 DNA: TGTGCCAGCAGCGCCGGACTAGCGTTCTCCTACAATGAGCAGTTCTTC; CDR3 protein: CASSAGLAFSYNEQFF
V gene: TRBV9; D gene: NA; clone size: many; J gene: TRBJ1-4; CDR3 DNA: TGTGCCAGCAGCGTAGGGTTGGGGATCACTAATGAAAAACTGTTTTTT; CDR3 protein: CASSVGLGITNEKLFF
V gene: TRBV9; D gene: NA; clone size: many; J gene: TRBJ2-5; CDR3 DNA: TGTGCCAGCAGCGTACGCCCGGATTCAGAGACCCAGTACTTC; CDR3 protein: CASSVRPDSETQYF
V gene: TRBV9; D gene: TRBD1; clone size: many; J gene: TRBJ2-1; CDR3 DNA: TGTGCCAGCAGCCTTCGGACAGGGAACAACAATGAGCAGTTCTTC; CDR3 protein: CASSLRTGNNNEQFF
V gene: TRBV9; D gene: NA; clone size: many; J gene: TRBJ2-1; CDR3 DNA: TGTGCCAGCAGCGAAGGAATAGCAGACTACAATGAGCAGTTCTTC; CDR3 protein: CASSEGIADYNEQFF
V gene: TRBV9; D gene: TRBD1; clone size: many; J gene: TRBJ2-1; CDR3 DNA: TGTGCCAGCAGCGGAACTTTAGGGGGCGCCAACAATGAGCAGTTCTTC; CDR3 protein: CASSGTLGGANNEQFF
V gene: TRBV9; D gene: NA; clone size: many; J gene: TRBJ2-2; CDR3 DNA: TGTGCCAGCAGCGTAGAAGTTTGGCAGAACACCGGGGAGCTGTTTTTT; CDR3 protein: CASSVEVWQNTGELFF
V gene: TRBV9; D gene: TRBD2; clone size: many; J gene: TRBJ2-7; CDR3 DNA: TGTGCCAGCAGCGTAGAAAGCGGGACGCACTACGAGCAGTACTTC; CDR3 protein: CASSVESGTHYEQYF
V gene: TRBV9; D gene: NA; clone size: many; J gene: TRBJ2-2; CDR3 DNA: TGTGCCAGCAGCGTCTTATCAGGAACCGGGGAGCTGTTTTTT; CDR3 protein: CASSVLSGTGELFF
V gene: TRBV9; D gene: NA; clone size: many; J gene: TRBJ2-2; CDR3 DNA: TGTGCCAGCAGCGTAGGGGTAGTGGCCGGGGAGCTGTTTTTT; CDR3 protein: CASSVGVVAGELFF
V gene: TRBV9; D gene: TRBD1; clone size: medium-sized; J gene: TRBJ1-1; CDR3 DNA: TGTGCCAGCAGCGACGGGGACAGGGGGAGAACTGAAGCTTTCTTT; CDR3 protein: CASSDGDRGRTEAFF
V gene: TRBV9; D gene: NA; clone size: medium-sized; J gene: TRBJ2-7; CDR3 DNA: TGTGCCAGCAGCCCCCGACTAGGTTCCCACGAGCAGTACTTC; CDR3 protein: CASSPRLGSHEQYF
V gene: TRBV9; D gene: NA; clone size: many; J gene: TRBJ1-1; CDR3 DNA: TGTGCCAGCAGCGAGGGGGTAGACACTGAAGCTTTCTTT; CDR3 protein: CASSEGVDTEAFF
V gene: TRBV9; D gene: TRBD2; clone size: NA; J gene: TRBJ2-3; CDR3 DNA: TGTGCCAGCAGCCCCATAGCGGGAGGCCGCACAGATACGCAGTATTTT; CDR3 protein: CASSPIAGGRTDTQYF
V gene: TRBV9; D gene: TRBD1; clone size: many; J gene: TRBJ2-5; CDR3 DNA: TGTGCCAGCAGCGCTAGGGACAGGGGAAGTCAAGAGACCCAGTACTTC; CDR3 protein: CASSARDRGSQETQYF